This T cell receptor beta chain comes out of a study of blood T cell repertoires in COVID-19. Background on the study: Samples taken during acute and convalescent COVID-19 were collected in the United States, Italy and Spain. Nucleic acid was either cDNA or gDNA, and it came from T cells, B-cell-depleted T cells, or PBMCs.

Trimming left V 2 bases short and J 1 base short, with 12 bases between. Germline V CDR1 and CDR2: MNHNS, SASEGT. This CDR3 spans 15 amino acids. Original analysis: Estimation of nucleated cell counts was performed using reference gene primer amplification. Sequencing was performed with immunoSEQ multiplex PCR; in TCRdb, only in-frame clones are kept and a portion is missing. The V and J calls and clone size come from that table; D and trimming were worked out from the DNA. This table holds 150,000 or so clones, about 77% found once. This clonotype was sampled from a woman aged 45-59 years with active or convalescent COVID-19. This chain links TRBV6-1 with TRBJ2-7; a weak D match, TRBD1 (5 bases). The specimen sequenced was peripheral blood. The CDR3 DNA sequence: TGTGCCAGCAGTGAACGGGCGACAGCTTCCTACGAGCAGTACTTC. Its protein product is CASSERATASYEQYF.